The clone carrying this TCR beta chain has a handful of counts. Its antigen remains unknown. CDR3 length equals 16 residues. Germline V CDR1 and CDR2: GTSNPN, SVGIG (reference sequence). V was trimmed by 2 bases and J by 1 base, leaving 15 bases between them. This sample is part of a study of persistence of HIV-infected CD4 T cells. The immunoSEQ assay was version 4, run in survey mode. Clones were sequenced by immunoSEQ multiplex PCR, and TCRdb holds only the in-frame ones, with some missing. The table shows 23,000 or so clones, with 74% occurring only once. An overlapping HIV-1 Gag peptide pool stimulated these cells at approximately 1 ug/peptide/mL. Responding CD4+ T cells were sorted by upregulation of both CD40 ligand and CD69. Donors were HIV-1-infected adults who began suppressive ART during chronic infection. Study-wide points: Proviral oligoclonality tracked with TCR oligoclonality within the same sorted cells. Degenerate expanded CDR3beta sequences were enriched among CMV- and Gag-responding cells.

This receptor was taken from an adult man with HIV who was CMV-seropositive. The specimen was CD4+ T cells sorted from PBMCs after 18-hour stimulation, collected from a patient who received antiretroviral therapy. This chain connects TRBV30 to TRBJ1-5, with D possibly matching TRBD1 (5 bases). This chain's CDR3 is CAWSPTGLGSNQPQHF. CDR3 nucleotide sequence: TGTGCCTGGAGTCCGACGGGGCTTGGGAGCAATCAGCCCCAGCATTTT.